This T cell receptor (beta chain) appears in the sequencing data of a study of blood T cell repertoires in COVID-19. The wider study: Sources were T cells, B-cell-depleted T cells, or PBMCs; the material itself was cDNA or gDNA.

TCRdb's copy holds only in-frame clones and misses some; the assay was immunoSEQ multiplex PCR. The sample consists of roughly 190,000 clones, roughly 90% of them appearing once. Trimming cost V 4 bases and J 1 base, with 23 bases left between them. This CDR3 is 18 amino acids long. The germline gives CDR1 SGHKS, CDR2 YYEKEE (reference sequence). Donors were grouped by their self-reported clinical history. The sequence derives from a woman in her 30s who had recovered from COVID-19. The genes are TRBV5-5 and TRBJ1-1; D remains unclear. The sequenced sample consisted of PBMCs or T cells enriched from blood (not recorded which). CDR3 bases: TGTGCCAGCAGCCAGATACCCTCCTCGGGGAAGCCGAACACTGAAGCTTTCTTT. It codes for CASSQIPSSGKPNTEAFF.